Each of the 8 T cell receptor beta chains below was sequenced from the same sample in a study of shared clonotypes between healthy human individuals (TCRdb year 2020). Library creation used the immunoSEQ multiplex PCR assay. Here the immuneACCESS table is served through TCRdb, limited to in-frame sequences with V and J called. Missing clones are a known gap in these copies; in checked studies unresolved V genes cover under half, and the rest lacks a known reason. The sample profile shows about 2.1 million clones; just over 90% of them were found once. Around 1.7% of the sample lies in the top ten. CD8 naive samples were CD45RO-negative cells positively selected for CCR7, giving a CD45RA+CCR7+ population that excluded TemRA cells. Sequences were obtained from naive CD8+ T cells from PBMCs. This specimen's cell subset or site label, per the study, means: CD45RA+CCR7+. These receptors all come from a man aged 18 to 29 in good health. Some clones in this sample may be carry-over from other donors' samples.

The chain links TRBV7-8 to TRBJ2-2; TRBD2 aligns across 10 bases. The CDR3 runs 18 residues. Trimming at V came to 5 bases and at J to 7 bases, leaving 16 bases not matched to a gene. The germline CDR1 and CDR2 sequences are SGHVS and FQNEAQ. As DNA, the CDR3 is TGTGCCAGCAGCCCGACAACCGGACAGCGGGAGGGCGGCGGGGAGCTGTTTTTT. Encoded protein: CASSPTTGQREGGGELFF.

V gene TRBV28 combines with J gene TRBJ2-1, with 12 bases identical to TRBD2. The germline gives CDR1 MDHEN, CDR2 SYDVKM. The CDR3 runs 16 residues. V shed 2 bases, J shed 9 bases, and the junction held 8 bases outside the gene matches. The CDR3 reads CASSLIASGRASEQFF. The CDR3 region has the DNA TGTGCCAGCAGTTTAATAGCTAGCGGGAGGGCCAGTGAGCAGTTCTTC.

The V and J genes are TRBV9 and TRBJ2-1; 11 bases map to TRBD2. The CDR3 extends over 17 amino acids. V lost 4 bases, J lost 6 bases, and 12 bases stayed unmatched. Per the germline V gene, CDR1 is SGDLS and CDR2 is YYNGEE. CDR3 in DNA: TGTGCCAGCAGCCCACGACCTGGACTAGCGGGCTCCAATGAGCAGTTCTTC. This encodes CASSPRPGLAGSNEQFF. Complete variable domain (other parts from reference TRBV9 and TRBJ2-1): DSGVTQTPKHLITATGQRVTLRCSPRSGDLSVYWYQQSLDQGLQFLIQYYNGEERAKGNILERFSAQQFPDLHSELNLSSLELGDSALYFCASSPRPGLAGSNEQFFGPGTRLTVL.

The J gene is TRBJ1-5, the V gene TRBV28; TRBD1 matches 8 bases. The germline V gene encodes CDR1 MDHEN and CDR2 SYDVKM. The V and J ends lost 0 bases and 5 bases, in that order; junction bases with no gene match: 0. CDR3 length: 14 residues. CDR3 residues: CASSLWDRDQPQHF. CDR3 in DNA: TGTGCCAGCAGTTTATGGGACAGGGATCAGCCCCAGCATTTT.

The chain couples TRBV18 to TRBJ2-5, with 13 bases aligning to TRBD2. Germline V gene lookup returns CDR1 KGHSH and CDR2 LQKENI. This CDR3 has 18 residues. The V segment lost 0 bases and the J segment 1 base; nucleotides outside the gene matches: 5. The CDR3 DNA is TGTGCCAGCTCACCACCAGGACTAGCGGGAGTAGTCCAAGAGACCCAGTACTTC. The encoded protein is CASSPPGLAGVVQETQYF. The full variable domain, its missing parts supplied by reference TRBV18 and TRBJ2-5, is NAGVMQNPRHLVRRRGQEARLRCSPMKGHSHVYWYRQLPEEGLKFMVYLQKENIIDESGMPKERFSAEFPKEGPSILRIQQVVRGDSAAYFCASSPPGLAGVVQETQYFGPGTRLLVL.

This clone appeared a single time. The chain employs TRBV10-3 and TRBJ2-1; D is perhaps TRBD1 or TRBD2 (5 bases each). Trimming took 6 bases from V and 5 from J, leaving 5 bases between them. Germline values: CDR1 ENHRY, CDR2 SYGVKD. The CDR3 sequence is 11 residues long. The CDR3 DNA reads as TGTGCCATCAGGGGGGACAATGAGCAGTTCTTC. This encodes CAIRGDNEQFF.

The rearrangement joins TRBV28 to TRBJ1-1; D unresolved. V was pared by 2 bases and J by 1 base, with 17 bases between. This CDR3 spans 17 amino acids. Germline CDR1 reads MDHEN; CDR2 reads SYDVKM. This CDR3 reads CASSLTRRLSANTEAFF. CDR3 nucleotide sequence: TGTGCCAGCAGTTTAACTAGGCGACTGAGTGCGAACACTGAAGCTTTCTTT.

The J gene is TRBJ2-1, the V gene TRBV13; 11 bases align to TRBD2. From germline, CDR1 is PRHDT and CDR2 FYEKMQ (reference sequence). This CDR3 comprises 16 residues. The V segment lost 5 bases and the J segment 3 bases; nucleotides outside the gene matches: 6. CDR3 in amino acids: CASSLRTSGFYNEQFF. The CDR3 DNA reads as TGTGCCAGCAGCCTAAGGACTAGCGGGTTCTACAATGAGCAGTTCTTC.